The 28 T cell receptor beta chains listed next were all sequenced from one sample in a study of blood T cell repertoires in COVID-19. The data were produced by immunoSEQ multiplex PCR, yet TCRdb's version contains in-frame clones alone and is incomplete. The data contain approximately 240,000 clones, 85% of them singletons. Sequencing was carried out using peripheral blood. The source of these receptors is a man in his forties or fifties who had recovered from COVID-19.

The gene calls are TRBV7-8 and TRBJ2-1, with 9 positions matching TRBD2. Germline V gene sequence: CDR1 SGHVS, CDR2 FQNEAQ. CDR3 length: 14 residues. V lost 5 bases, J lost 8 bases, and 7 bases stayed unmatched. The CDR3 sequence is CASSPLSGRDEQFF. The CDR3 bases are TGTGCCAGCAGCCCACTTAGCGGGAGAGATGAGCAGTTCTTC.

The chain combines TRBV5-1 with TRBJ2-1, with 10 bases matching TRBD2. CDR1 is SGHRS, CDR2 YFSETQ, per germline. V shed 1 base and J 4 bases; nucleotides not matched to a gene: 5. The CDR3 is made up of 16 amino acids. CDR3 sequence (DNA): TGCGCCAGCAGCTTGATGAGCGGGAGGGGTTACAATGAGCAGTTCTTC. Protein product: CASSLMSGRGYNEQFF.

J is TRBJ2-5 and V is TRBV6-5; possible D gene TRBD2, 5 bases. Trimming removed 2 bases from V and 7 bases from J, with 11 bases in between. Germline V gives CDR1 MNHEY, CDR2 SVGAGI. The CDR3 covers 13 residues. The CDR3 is CASSYRPRGTQYF. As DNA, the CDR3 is TGTGCCAGCAGTTACCGACCCCGGGGGACCCAGTACTTC.

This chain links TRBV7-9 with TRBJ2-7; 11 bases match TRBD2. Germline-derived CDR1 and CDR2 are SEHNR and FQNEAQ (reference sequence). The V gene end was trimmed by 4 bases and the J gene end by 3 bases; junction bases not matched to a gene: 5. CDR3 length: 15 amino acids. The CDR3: CASSSSLAGVYEQYF. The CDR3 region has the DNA TGTGCCAGCAGCTCTTCACTAGCGGGAGTCTACGAGCAGTACTTC.

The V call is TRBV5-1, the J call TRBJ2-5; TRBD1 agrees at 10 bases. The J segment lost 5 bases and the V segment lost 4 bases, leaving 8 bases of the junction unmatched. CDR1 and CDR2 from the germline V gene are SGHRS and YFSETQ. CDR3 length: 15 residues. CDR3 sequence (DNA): TGCGCCAGCAGCGCCGACAGGGGGCTGGGGGAGACCCAGTACTTC. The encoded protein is CASSADRGLGETQYF.

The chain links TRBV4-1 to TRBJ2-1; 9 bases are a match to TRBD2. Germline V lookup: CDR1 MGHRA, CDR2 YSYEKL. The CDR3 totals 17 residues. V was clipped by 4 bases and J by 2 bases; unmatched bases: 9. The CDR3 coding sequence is TGCGCCAGCAGCCCTACCCTAGCGGGAACTGCCTACAATGAGCAGTTCTTC. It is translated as CASSPTLAGTAYNEQFF.

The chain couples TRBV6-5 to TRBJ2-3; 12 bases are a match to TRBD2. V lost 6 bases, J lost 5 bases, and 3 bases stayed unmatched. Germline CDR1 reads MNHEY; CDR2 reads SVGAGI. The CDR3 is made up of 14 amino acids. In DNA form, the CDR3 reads TGTGCCAGCAGATGGACTAGCGGGAAAGATACGCAGTATTTT. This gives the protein CASRWTSGKDTQYF.

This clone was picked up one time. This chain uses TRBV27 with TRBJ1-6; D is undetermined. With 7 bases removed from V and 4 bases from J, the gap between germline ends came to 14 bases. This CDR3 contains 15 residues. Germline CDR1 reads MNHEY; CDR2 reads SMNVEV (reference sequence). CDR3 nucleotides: TGTGCCAGCACCGGACTGTCGCTGTATAATTCACCCCTCCACTTT. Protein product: CASTGLSLYNSPLHF.

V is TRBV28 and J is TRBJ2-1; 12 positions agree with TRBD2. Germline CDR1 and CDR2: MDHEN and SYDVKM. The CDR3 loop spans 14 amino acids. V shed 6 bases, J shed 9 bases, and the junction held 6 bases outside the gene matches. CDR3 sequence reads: CASRVPSGRAEQFF. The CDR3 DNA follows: TGTGCCAGCAGGGTTCCTAGCGGGAGGGCTGAGCAGTTCTTC.

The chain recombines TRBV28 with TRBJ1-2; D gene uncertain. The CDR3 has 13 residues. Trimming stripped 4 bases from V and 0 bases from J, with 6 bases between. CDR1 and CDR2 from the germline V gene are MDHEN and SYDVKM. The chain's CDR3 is CASSWEANYGYTF. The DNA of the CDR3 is TGTGCCAGCAGTTGGGAGGCTAACTATGGCTACACCTTC.

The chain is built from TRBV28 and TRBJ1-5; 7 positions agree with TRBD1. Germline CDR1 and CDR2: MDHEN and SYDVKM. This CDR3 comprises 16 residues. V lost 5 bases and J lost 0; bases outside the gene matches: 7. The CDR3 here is CASSPIDRASNQPQHF. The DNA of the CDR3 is TGTGCCAGCAGTCCGATTGACAGGGCTAGCAATCAGCCCCAGCATTTT.

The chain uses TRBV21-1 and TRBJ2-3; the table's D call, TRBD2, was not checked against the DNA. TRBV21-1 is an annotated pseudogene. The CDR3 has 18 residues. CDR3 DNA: TGTGCCAGCAGCAAAAAGAGGGGGACTAGCGGGAGCGGAGATACGCAGTATTTT. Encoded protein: CASSKKRGTSGSGDTQYF.

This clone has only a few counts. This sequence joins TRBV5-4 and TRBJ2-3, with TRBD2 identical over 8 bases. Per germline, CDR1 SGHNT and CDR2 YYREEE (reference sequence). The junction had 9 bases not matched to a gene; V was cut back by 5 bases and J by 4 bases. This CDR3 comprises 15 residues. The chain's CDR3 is CASSSGLVVADTQYF. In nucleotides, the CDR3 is TGTGCCAGCAGTTCGGGACTAGTCGTTGCAGATACGCAGTATTTT.

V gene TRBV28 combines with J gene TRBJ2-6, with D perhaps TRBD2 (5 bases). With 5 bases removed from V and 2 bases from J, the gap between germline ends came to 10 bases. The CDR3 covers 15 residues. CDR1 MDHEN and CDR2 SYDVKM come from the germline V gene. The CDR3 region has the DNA TGTGCCAGCAGTATTCGGGGAGCTGGGGCCAACGTCCTGACTTTC. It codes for CASSIRGAGANVLTF.

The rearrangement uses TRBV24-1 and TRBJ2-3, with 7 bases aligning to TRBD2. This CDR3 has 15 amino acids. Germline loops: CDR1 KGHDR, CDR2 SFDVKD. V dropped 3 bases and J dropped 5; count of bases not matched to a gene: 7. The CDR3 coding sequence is TGTGCCACCAGTGATACGCGGGAGCCCCAAGATACGCAGTATTTT. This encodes CATSDTREPQDTQYF.

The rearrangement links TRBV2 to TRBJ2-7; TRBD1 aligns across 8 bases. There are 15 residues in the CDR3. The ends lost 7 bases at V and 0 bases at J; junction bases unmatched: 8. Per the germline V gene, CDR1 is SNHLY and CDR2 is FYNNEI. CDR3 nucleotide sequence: TGTGCCAGCAAACTGACAGGGGCCTTCTCCTACGAGCAGTACTTC. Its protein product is CASKLTGAFSYEQYF. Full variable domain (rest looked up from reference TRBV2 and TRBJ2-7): EPEVTQTPSHQVTQMGQEVILRCVPISNHLYFYWYRQILGQKVEFLVSFYNNEISEKSEIFDDQFSVERPDGSNFTLKIRSTKLEDSAMYFCASKLTGAFSYEQYFGPGTRLTVT.

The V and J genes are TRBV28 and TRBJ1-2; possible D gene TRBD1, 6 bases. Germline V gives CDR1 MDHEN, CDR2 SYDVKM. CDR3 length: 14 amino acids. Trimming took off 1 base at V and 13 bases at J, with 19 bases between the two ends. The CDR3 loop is CASSLSGATRSPTF. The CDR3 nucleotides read TGTGCCAGCAGTTTATCAGGGGCGACCCGCTCGCCCACCTTC.

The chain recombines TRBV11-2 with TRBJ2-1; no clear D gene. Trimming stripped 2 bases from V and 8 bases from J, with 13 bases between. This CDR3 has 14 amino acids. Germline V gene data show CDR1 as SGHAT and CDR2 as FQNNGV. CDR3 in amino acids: CASSLLLVTHEQFF. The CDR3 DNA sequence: TGTGCCAGCAGCTTACTACTTGTGACACATGAGCAGTTCTTC.

The CDR3 sequence is CASSQTSGTTDTQYF. The CDR3 DNA reads as TGTGCCAGCAGCCAGACTAGCGGAACCACAGATACGCAGTATTTT. The V call is TRBV7-8, the J call TRBJ2-3, with 9 bases that match TRBD2. The CDR3 extends over 15 amino acids. The germline V gene encodes CDR1 SGHVS and CDR2 FQNEAQ. The ends lost 5 bases at V and 2 bases at J; junction bases unmatched: 5.

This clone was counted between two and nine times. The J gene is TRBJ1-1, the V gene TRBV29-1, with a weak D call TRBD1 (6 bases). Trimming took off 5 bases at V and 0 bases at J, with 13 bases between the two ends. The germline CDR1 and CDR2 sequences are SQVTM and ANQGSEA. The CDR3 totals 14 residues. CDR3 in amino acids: CSVRTANMNTEAFF. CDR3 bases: TGCAGCGTTAGGACAGCTAACATGAACACTGAAGCTTTCTTT.

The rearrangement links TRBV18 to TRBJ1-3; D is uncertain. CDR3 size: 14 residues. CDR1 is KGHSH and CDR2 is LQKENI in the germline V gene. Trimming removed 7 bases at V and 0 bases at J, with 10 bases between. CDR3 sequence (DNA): TGTGCCAGCTGGCGCGCTAGCTCTGGAAACACCATATATTTT. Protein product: CASWRASSGNTIYF. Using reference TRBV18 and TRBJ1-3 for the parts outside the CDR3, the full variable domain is NAGVMQNPRHLVRRRGQEARLRCSPMKGHSHVYWYRQLPEEGLKFMVYLQKENIIDESGMPKERFSAEFPKEGPSILRIQQVVRGDSAAYFCASWRASSGNTIYFGEGSWLTVV.

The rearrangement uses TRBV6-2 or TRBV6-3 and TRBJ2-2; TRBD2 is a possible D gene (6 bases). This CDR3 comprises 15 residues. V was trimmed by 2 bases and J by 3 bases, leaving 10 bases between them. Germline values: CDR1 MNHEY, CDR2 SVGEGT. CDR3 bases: TGTGCCAGCAGTTACCCCGGGGGTGACACCGGGGAGCTGTTTTTT. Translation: CASSYPGGDTGELFF.

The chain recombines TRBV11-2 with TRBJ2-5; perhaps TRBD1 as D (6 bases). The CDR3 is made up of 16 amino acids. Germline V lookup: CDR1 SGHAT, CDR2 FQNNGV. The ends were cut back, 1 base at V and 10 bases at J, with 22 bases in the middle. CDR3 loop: CASSLGGTQRFGDQYF. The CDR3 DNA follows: TGTGCCAGCAGCTTAGGAGGGACACAGAGGTTTGGAGACCAGTACTTC.

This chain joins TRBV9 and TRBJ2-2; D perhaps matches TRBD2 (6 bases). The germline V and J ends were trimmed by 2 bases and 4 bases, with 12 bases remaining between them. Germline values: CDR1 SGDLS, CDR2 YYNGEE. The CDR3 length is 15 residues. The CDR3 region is CASSVVPSVTGELFF. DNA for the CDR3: TGTGCCAGCAGCGTCGTTCCTAGCGTCACCGGGGAGCTGTTTTTT.

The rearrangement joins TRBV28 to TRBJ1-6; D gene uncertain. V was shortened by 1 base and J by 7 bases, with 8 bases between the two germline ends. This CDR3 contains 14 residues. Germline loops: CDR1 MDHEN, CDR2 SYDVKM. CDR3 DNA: TGTGCCAGCAGTTTATTGCGGGTCAATTCACCCCTCCACTTT. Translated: CASSLLRVNSPLHF.

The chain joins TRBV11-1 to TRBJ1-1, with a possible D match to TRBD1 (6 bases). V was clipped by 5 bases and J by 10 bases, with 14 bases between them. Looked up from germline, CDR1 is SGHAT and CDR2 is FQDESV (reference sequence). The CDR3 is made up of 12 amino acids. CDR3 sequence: CASSGGGLGAFF. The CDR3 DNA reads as TGTGCCAGCAGCGGGGGCGGGCTTGGAGCTTTCTTT.

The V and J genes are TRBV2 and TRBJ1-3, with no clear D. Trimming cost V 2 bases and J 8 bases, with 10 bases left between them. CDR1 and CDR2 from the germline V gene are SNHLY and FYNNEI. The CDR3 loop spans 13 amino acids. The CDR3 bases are TGTGCCAGCAGTGAACAGATGAGGGACACCATATATTTT. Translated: CASSEQMRDTIYF.

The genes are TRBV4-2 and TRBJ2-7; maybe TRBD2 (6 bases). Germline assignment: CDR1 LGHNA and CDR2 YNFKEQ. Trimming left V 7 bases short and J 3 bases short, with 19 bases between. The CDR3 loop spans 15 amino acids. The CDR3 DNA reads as TGTGCCAGCACCAGAACGGGAGTAGTAAGCTACGAGCAGTACTTC. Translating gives CASTRTGVVSYEQYF.